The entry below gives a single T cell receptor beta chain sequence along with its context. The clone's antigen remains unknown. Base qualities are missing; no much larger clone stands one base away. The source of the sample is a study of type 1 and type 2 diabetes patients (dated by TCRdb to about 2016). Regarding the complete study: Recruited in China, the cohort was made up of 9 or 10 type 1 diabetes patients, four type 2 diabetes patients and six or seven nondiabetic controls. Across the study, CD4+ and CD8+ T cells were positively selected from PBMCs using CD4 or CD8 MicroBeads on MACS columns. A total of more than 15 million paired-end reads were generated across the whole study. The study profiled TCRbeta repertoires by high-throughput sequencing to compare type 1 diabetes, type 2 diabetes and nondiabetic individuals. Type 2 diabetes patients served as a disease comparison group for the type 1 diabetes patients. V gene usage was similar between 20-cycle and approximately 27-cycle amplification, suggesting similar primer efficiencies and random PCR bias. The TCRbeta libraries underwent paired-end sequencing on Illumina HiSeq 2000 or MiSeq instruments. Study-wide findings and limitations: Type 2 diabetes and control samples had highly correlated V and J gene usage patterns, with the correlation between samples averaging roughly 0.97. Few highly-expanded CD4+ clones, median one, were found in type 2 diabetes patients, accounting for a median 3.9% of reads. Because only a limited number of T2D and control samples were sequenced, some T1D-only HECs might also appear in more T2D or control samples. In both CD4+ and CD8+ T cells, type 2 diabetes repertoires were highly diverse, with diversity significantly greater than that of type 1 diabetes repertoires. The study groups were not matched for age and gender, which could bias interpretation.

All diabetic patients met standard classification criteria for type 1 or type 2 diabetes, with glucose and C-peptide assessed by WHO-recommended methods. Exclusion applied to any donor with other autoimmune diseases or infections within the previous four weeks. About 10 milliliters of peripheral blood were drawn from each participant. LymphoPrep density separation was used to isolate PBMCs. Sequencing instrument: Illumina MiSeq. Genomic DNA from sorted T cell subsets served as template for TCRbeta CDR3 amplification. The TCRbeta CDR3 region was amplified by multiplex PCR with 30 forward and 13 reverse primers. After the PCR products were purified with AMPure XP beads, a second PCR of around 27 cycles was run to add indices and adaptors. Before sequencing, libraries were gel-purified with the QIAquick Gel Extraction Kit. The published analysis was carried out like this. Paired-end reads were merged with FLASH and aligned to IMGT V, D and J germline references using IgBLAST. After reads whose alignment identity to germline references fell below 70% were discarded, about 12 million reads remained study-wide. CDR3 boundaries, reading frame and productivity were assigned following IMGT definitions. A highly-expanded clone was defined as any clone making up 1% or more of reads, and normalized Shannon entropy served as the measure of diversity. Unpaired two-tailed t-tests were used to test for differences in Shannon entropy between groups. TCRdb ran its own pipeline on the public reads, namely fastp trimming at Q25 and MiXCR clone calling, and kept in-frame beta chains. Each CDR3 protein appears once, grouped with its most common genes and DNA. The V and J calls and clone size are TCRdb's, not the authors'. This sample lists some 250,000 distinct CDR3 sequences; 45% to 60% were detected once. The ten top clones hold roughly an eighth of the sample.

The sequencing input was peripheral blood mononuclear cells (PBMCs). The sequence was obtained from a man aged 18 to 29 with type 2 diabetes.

The CDR3 here reads CASNRAGEGTKAFF. The nucleotides are TGTGCCAGCAACCGAGCGGGGGAAGGGACTAAAGCTTTCTTT. In this chain, TRBV6-5 is recombined with TRBJ1-1, with TRBD1 perhaps the D gene, on 5 matching bases. The cysteine opens and the phenylalanine closes a CDR3 of 14 amino acids. The DNA shown is the 42-base CDR3, in frame from base 1. For CDR1 and CDR2, the germline V gene lists MNHEY and SVGAGI. Trimming at the junction amounts to 7 bases on V and 9 bases on J, and the germline ends lie 21 bases apart.